The 29 T cell receptor beta chains given below trace back to one sample, sequenced in a study of blood T cell repertoires in COVID-19. Clones were read by immunoSEQ multiplex PCR, and TCRdb kept only the in-frame ones, dropping some. This sample has around 150,000 clones; about 80% occur once, and the top ten carry over 20%. Sequenced sample: peripheral blood. The receptors come from a woman at least 80 years old with acute or convalescent COVID-19.

The chain combines TRBV11-2 with TRBJ1-2, with TRBD1 matching over 7 bases. Germline CDR1 is SGHAT and CDR2 is FQNNGV. This CDR3 has 14 residues. The J segment lost 8 bases and the V segment lost 0 bases, leaving 6 bases of the junction unmatched. CDR3 coding DNA: TGTGCCAGCAGCTTAGACCGGGACAGAGGGGGCTACACCTTC. Encoded protein: CASSLDRDRGGYTF.

The rearrangement joins TRBV12-3 or TRBV12-4 to TRBJ1-2; 11 nucleotides match TRBD1. The CDR3 is made up of 13 amino acids. V dropped 8 bases and J dropped 5; count of bases not matched to a gene: 4. DNA of the CDR3: TGTGCCAGCTCGGGACAGGGGGGTTATGGCTACACCTTC. Encoded protein: CASSGQGGYGYTF.

The V call is TRBV7-2, the J call TRBJ2-7, with D possibly TRBD1 on 6 matching bases. The CDR3 sequence is 14 residues long. Between the trimmed V and J ends, which lost 1 base and 6 bases, there was a span of 13 bases. Germline-derived CDR1 and CDR2 are SGHTA and FQGNSA. CDR3 bases: TGTGCCAGCAGCTTAGGACAGGATCTCCCCGAGCAGTACTTC. Protein product: CASSLGQDLPEQYF.

The chain combines TRBV11-3 with TRBJ2-1, with 13 bases identical to TRBD2. V lost 5 bases, J lost 5 bases, and 9 bases stayed unmatched. The germline CDR1 and CDR2 sequences are SGHNT and YENEEA. The length of the CDR3 is 17 residues. CDR3 amino acids: CASSMTRTSGRDNEQFF. The CDR3 nucleotides are TGTGCCAGCAGCATGACTCGCACTAGCGGGAGGGACAATGAGCAGTTCTTC.

The genes are TRBV7-2 and TRBJ1-2, with TRBD1 identical over 7 bases. The J segment lost 8 bases and the V segment lost 4 bases, leaving 10 bases of the junction unmatched. Germline CDR1 SGHTA, CDR2 FQGNSA. The CDR3 extends over 14 amino acids. In nucleotides, the CDR3 is TGTGCCAGCAGCTCGTACGGGACAGTGGGGGGCTACACCTTC. Translating it yields CASSSYGTVGGYTF.

This clone came up a few times. The V gene is TRBV15, the J gene TRBJ1-4; 9 bases map to TRBD1. This CDR3 comprises 17 residues. With 3 bases clipped from V and 4 bases from J, the junction kept 9 bases outside the gene matches. Germline V gene data show CDR1 as LNHNV and CDR2 as YYDKDF (reference sequence). This chain's CDR3 is CATSSGQGSSINEKLFF. Here the CDR3 DNA reads TGTGCCACCAGCAGCGGACAGGGGAGTTCCATTAATGAAAAACTGTTTTTT.

V gene TRBV7-9 combines with J gene TRBJ2-5, with 7 bases lining up with TRBD1. The CDR3 loop spans 16 amino acids. V dropped 1 base and J dropped 4; count of bases not matched to a gene: 9. The germline V gene encodes CDR1 SEHNR and CDR2 FQNEAQ (reference sequence). The CDR3 nucleotides are TGTGCCAGCAGCTTAGGGGCCCTGACAGGGCCAGAGACCCAGTACTTC. Protein product: CASSLGALTGPETQYF. Full variable domain (remainder filled in from reference TRBV7-9 and TRBJ2-5): DTGVSQNPRHKITKRGQNVTFRCDPISEHNRLYWYRQTLGQGPEFLTYFQNEAQLEKSRLLSDRFSAERPKGSFSTLEIQRTEQGDSAMYLCASSLGALTGPETQYFGPGTRLLVL.

The genes are TRBV6-5 and TRBJ1-1; weak D call: TRBD1 (6 bases). Germline V gene lookup returns CDR1 MNHEY and CDR2 SVGAGI. V was clipped by 6 bases and J by 2 bases, with 16 bases between them. This CDR3 is 15 amino acids long. The CDR3: CASSSGQLRNTEAFF. CDR3 in DNA: TGTGCCAGCAGCTCCGGACAGTTGAGAAACACTGAAGCTTTCTTT.

Comments on this clone: Other DNA sequences from this sample encode an identical CDR3 as well. The chain carries TRBV27 and TRBJ2-1, with 8 bases aligning to TRBD1. The germline gives CDR1 MNHEY, CDR2 SMNVEV (reference sequence). The CDR3 is 15 amino acids. Unmatched junction bases numbered 3, after V lost 5 bases and J lost 0 bases. The CDR3 here is CASSRDRNSYNEQFF. In DNA form, the CDR3 reads TGTGCCAGCAGTCGGGACAGGAACTCCTACAATGAGCAGTTCTTC.

The J gene is TRBJ1-5, the V gene TRBV6-2 or TRBV6-3, with 8 positions matching TRBD1. From germline, CDR1 is MNHEY and CDR2 SVGEGT. This CDR3 spans 18 amino acids. V trimming: 6 bases; J trimming: 3 bases; junction bases outside the gene matches: 16. CDR3 region: CASSGTGGKRWDNQPQHF. The CDR3 DNA reads as TGTGCCAGCAGCGGGACAGGTGGCAAGAGGTGGGACAATCAGCCCCAGCATTTT.

J is TRBJ1-5 and V is TRBV27; D is possibly TRBD1 (5 bases). The germline V gene encodes CDR1 MNHEY and CDR2 SMNVEV (reference sequence). The CDR3 length is 14 residues. Trimming pared 3 bases from V and 3 bases from J, leaving 9 bases between. CDR3 nucleotides: TGTGCCAGCAGTTTGGGAGGGGACAATCAGCCCCAGCATTTT. Protein: CASSLGGDNQPQHF.

The gene calls are TRBV5-6 and TRBJ2-1; no clear D gene. CDR1 and CDR2 (germline): SGHDT, YYEEEE. V lost 0 bases, J lost 4 bases, and 14 bases lay in between. The CDR3 covers 16 residues. The CDR3 DNA reads as TGTGCCAGCAGCTTGGCGGTAACCGTCACTTACAATGAGCAGTTCTTC. Its protein is CASSLAVTVTYNEQFF.

V and J are TRBV5-1 and TRBJ2-7; 8 nucleotides align to TRBD1. J was trimmed by 5 bases and V by 3 bases; bases with no gene match: 10. Germline V lookup: CDR1 SGHRS, CDR2 YFSETQ. The CDR3 is 15 amino acids. CDR3 DNA sequence: TGCGCCAGCAGCTCAGGACAGGGACGGCCGAACGAGCAGTACTTC. This encodes CASSSGQGRPNEQYF.

V is TRBV12-5 and J is TRBJ1-5, with no clear D. The V end lost 1 base, the J end lost 4 bases, and 8 bases lay between the germline ends. Germline CDR1 reads LGHNT; CDR2 reads FRNRAP. The CDR3 loop spans 14 amino acids. The CDR3 here is CASGLAPGNQPQHF. CDR3 nucleotide sequence: TGTGCTAGTGGTTTGGCCCCCGGGAATCAGCCCCAGCATTTT.

The chain couples TRBV7-2 to TRBJ2-7, with 12 bases lining up with TRBD2. The germline gives CDR1 SGHTA, CDR2 FQGNSA. J lost 10 bases, V lost 4 bases, and 5 bases had no gene match. The CDR3 is 13 amino acids. The CDR3 DNA is TGTGCCAGCAGCTCCAGACTAGCGGGAGATCAGTACTTC. It encodes CASSSRLAGDQYF. The variable domain in full, with the rest retrieved from reference TRBV7-2 and TRBJ2-7, is GAGVSQSPSNKVTEKGKDVELRCDPISGHTALYWYRQSLGQGLEFLIYFQGNSAPDKSGLPSDRFSAERTGGSVSTLTIQRTQQEDSAVYLCASSSRLAGDQYFGPGTRLTVT.

Note on this clone: At one end, the junction sequence differs from germline, possibly due to a read error. Other DNA sequences of this sample code for an identical CDR3. The chain is built from TRBV29-1 and TRBJ1-1; 10 bases are a match to TRBD1. The germline V gene has CDR1 SQVTM and CDR2 ANQGSEA. The CDR3 runs to 14 residues. As DNA, the CDR3 is TGCAGCGTTCGGGGCTCGACAGGGGGCACTGAAGCCTTCTTT. Translation: CSVRGSTGGTEAFF.

The chain uses TRBV15 and TRBJ2-1; no clear D gene. Germline-derived CDR1 and CDR2 are LNHNV and YYDKDF (reference sequence). The ends were cut back, 0 bases at V and 8 bases at J, with 11 bases in the middle. The CDR3 spans 14 residues. Here the CDR3 reads CATSRDNGGDEQFF. Here the CDR3 DNA reads TGTGCCACCAGCAGAGATAACGGCGGCGATGAGCAGTTCTTC.

This chain connects TRBV18 to TRBJ1-5; D perhaps matches TRBD1 (5 bases). Germline V lookup: CDR1 KGHSH, CDR2 LQKENI. This CDR3 spans 15 amino acids. Trimming cost V 5 bases and J 4 bases, with 15 bases left between them. CDR3 sequence reads: CASSKTGLANQPQHF. CDR3 DNA sequence: TGTGCCAGCTCAAAAACAGGTTTGGCTAATCAGCCCCAGCATTTT. The whole variable domain, filled in from reference TRBV18 and TRBJ1-5, reads NAGVMQNPRHLVRRRGQEARLRCSPMKGHSHVYWYRQLPEEGLKFMVYLQKENIIDESGMPKERFSAEFPKEGPSILRIQQVVRGDSAAYFCASSKTGLANQPQHFGDGTRLSIL.

Points on this clone: At one end the junction does not follow the germline gene, possibly because of a read error. The chain uses TRBV7-9 and TRBJ2-3, with a possible D match to TRBD2 (6 bases). Germline-derived CDR1 and CDR2 are SEHNR and FQNEAQ (reference sequence). The CDR3 consists of 13 residues. This chain's CDR3 is CAGMLTSTNTQYF. CDR3 in DNA: TGTGCCGGAATGCTAACTAGCACAAATACGCAGTATTTT.

V usage is TRBV30 and J usage is TRBJ2-7, with a possible D match to TRBD1 (6 bases). The CDR3 is 14 residues long. Germline CDR1 GTSNPN, CDR2 SVGIG (reference sequence). V dropped 3 bases and J dropped 2 bases, with 14 bases sitting between them. As DNA, the CDR3 is TGTGCCTGGAGCGCTCCCGGACAGACCTACGAGCAGTACTTC. Encoded protein: CAWSAPGQTYEQYF. The variable domain in full, completed from reference TRBV30 and TRBJ2-7, reads SQTIHQWPATLVQPVGSPLSLECTVEGTSNPNLYWYRQAAGRGLQLLFYSVGIGQISSEVPQNLSASRPQDRQFILSSKKLLLSDSGFYLCAWSAPGQTYEQYFGPGTRLTVT.

This chain connects TRBV5-4 to TRBJ1-1, with TRBD1 identical over 9 bases. CDR3 length: 17 residues. Germline loops: CDR1 SGHNT, CDR2 YYREEE (reference sequence). Trimming cost V 3 bases and J 0 bases; bases outside gene matches: 9. CDR3 residues: CASSSLGTGLMNTEAFF. For the CDR3, the DNA is TGTGCCAGCAGCTCTTTAGGGACAGGGTTGATGAACACTGAAGCTTTCTTT.

V is TRBV5-1 and J is TRBJ2-5, with TRBD2 matching over 8 bases. Germline values: CDR1 SGHRS, CDR2 YFSETQ. CDR3 length: 14 residues. Trimming at V came to 4 bases and at J to 7 bases, leaving 9 bases not matched to a gene. CDR3 DNA: TGCGCCAGCAGCGCCCGGGGGGGACTGGTGACCCAGTACTTC. Its protein product is CASSARGGLVTQYF. The whole variable domain, remainder taken from reference TRBV5-1 and TRBJ2-5, is KAGVTQTPRYLIKTRGQQVTLSCSPISGHRSVSWYQQTPGQGLQFLFEYFSETQRNKGNFPGRFSGRQFSNSRSEMNVSTLELGDSALYLCASSARGGLVTQYFGPGTRLLVL.

This sequence joins TRBV7-2 and TRBJ1-2, with TRBD1 matching 9 bases. Unmatched junction bases numbered 13, after V lost 0 bases and J lost 8 bases. This CDR3 is 17 amino acids long. Germline V CDR1 and CDR2: SGHTA, FQGNSA. The DNA of the CDR3 is TGTGCCAGCAGCTTAGCGCACGGACAGGGGATGTTGTGGGGCTACACCTTC. It encodes CASSLAHGQGMLWGYTF. Complete variable domain (other parts from reference TRBV7-2 and TRBJ1-2): GAGVSQSPSNKVTEKGKDVELRCDPISGHTALYWYRQSLGQGLEFLIYFQGNSAPDKSGLPSDRFSAERTGGSVSTLTIQRTQQEDSAVYLCASSLAHGQGMLWGYTFGSGTRLTVV.

This clone was seen only a few times. The J gene is TRBJ2-5, the V gene TRBV4-1, with 16 bases aligning to TRBD2. CDR1 is MGHRA, CDR2 YSYEKL, per germline. V lost 4 bases to trimming and J lost 2 bases; unmatched junction nucleotides: 1. The CDR3 is 16 residues long. The CDR3 coding sequence is TGCGCCAGCAGCCCGGGACTAGCGGGAGGGCAAGAGACCCAGTACTTC. This sequence encodes CASSPGLAGGQETQYF.

A few counts support this clone. The V and J genes are TRBV4-1 and TRBJ2-1; 13 positions match TRBD2. The CDR3 loop spans 15 amino acids. Germline V CDR1 and CDR2: MGHRA, YSYEKL. J lost 9 bases, V lost 3 bases, and 5 bases had no gene match. The CDR3 sequence: CASSQGLAGYTEQFF. The DNA of the CDR3 is TGCGCCAGCAGCCAGGGACTAGCGGGATATACTGAGCAGTTCTTC.

The chain couples TRBV6-6 to TRBJ1-4, with 8 bases aligning to TRBD1. The V segment lost 0 bases and the J segment 8 bases; nucleotides outside the gene matches: 8. CDR3 length: 16 residues. Germline V gives CDR1 MNHNY, CDR2 SVGAGI (reference sequence). The CDR3 sequence: CASSYSSTGGREKLFF. The CDR3 nucleotides read TGTGCCAGCAGTTACTCGTCTACAGGGGGGAGAGAAAAACTGTTTTTT.

The chain has TRBV4-2 and TRBJ1-2; TRBD1 aligns across 8 bases. The CDR3 has 17 residues. Germline CDR1 reads LGHNA; CDR2 reads YNFKEQ. V lost 4 bases, J lost 4 bases, and 14 bases stayed unmatched. As DNA, the CDR3 is TGTGCCAGCAGCCCTGGGGGCAGGGGGCGCGTCGGCTATGGCTACACCTTC. It specifies CASSPGGRGRVGYGYTF.

The chain links TRBV6-5 to TRBJ2-1; D is possibly TRBD2 (5 bases). V was clipped by 4 bases and J by 8 bases, with 12 bases between them. The CDR3 has 13 residues. Looked up from germline, CDR1 is MNHEY and CDR2 is SVGAGI. The CDR3 spells CASSSPGTDEQFF. CDR3 nucleotide sequence: TGTGCCAGCAGTTCTCCGGGAACGGATGAGCAGTTCTTC.

DNA of the CDR3: TGTGCCAGCAGCTTAGAGAGTGGGGCAGGGATCTATGGCTACACCTTC. Protein product: CASSLESGAGIYGYTF. This chain uses TRBV7-2 with TRBJ1-2, with D possibly being TRBD1 (5 bases). Germline CDR1 SGHTA, CDR2 FQGNSA. V lost 1 base and J 4 bases, leaving 16 bases between the germline ends. This CDR3 is built from 16 residues.